A selection of T cell receptor beta chains follows, all from one sample in a study of blood T cell repertoires in COVID-19. Sequencing used immunoSEQ multiplex PCR; TCRdb keeps in-frame clones, though not all of them. This table has under 300,000 clones, around nine tenths appearing once. Sequencing input: peripheral blood. These receptors came from a woman between 65 and 79 years old with active or convalescent COVID-19. The CDR3 runs from the conserved cysteine through the conserved F or W. The D gene is left open where the match is weak. Not every row has a clone size; where given, it reads once, few, many or a size class.

TRBJ2-7	.	.	TRBV10-3	CAINPTGISSYEQYF	TGTGCCATCAACCCGACAGGAATTAGCTCCTACGAGCAGTACTTC
TRBJ1-4	.	.	TRBV4-3	CASSSLGGGDEKLFF	TGCGCCAGCAGCTCATTAGGGGGGGGCGACGAAAAACTGTTTTTT
TRBJ2-7	.	.	TRBV11-2	CASSPTGDSYEQYF	TGTGCCAGCAGCCCAACGGGTGACTCCTACGAGCAGTACTTC
TRBJ1-5	.	TRBD1	TRBV23-1	CASRLYRGSGNQPQHF	TGCGCCAGCCGTCTGTACAGGGGTTCAGGGAATCAGCCCCAGCATTTT
TRBJ2-1	.	TRBD1	TRBV6-2/TRBV6-3	CASSSPGTAQFF	TGTGCCAGCAGTTCCCCCGGGACAGCGCAGTTCTTC
TRBJ1-3	.	.	TRBV25-1	CASSTGPVSGNTIYF	TGTGCGTCCTCCACAGGGCCCGTATCTGGAAACACCATATATTTT
TRBJ2-7	.	TRBD1	TRBV15	CATSRSPRDRGTDEQYF	TGTGCCACCAGCAGATCCCCCCGGGACAGGGGTACGGACGAGCAGTACTTC
TRBJ2-2	.	TRBD1	TRBV19	CASGTGITGELFF	TGTGCCAGTGGGACAGGGATCACCGGGGAGCTGTTTTTT
TRBJ1-2	.	.	TRBV4-3	CASSQGAGVNYGYTF	TGCGCCAGCAGCCAAGGGGCCGGGGTTAACTATGGCTACACCTTC
TRBJ2-7	.	TRBD2	TRBV29-1	CSISGSAYEQYF	TGCAGCATTAGCGGGAGCGCCTACGAGCAGTACTTC
TRBJ2-5	.	.	TRBV5-4	CASSPGGTNQETQYF	TGTGCCAGCAGCCCGGGCGGGACCAATCAAGAGACCCAGTACTTC
TRBJ1-3	.	.	TRBV18	CASSPLTLGTGNTIYF	TGTGCCAGCTCACCTCTGACCCTGGGCACTGGAAACACCATATATTTT
TRBJ2-7	.	.	TRBV5-1	CASSLAGDLEDFQPYEQYF	TGCGCCAGCAGCTTGGCCGGAGACTTGGAGGACTTCCAACCCTACGAGCAGTACTTC
TRBJ1-1	.	.	TRBV5-1	CASSVPGGTEAFF	TGCGCCAGCAGCGTACCGGGGGGTACTGAAGCTTTCTTT
TRBJ2-7	.	TRBD1	TRBV11-2	CASSSAWGAGGRYEQYF	TGTGCCAGCAGCTCTGCCTGGGGGGCAGGGGGCCGATACGAGCAGTACTTC
TRBJ1-2	.	.	TRBV4-3	CASSQDSTPLIGYTF	TGCGCCAGCAGCCAGGACAGCACCCCCCTGATTGGCTACACCTTC
TRBJ1-6	.	.	TRBV27	CASTFGGLNNSPLHF	TGTGCCAGCACCTTCGGGGGTTTGAATAATTCACCCCTCCACTTT
TRBJ1-2	.	TRBD1	TRBV9	CASSAPDRANYGYTF	TGTGCCAGCAGCGCACCGGACAGGGCTAACTATGGCTACACCTTC
TRBJ2-7	.	.	TRBV18	CASSPPGLKDEQYF	TGTGCCAGCTCACCTCCAGGCCTCAAGGACGAGCAGTACTTC
TRBJ2-5	few	TRBD2	TRBV6-5	CASKLAGGRETQYF	TGTGCCAGCAAGCTAGCGGGGGGCAGGGAGACCCAGTACTTC
TRBJ2-7	.	.	TRBV27	CASSFGQLTPYEQYF	TGTGCCAGCAGTTTCGGACAGCTGACCCCCTACGAGCAGTACTTC
TRBJ2-7	.	TRBD2	TRBV19	CASSISSSGGYEQYF	TGTGCCAGTAGTATTAGTTCGTCGGGAGGGTACGAGCAGTACTTC
TRBJ1-1	.	TRBD1	TRBV19	CASSRTGNTEAFF	TGTGCCAGTAGCCGGACAGGAAACACTGAAGCTTTCTTT